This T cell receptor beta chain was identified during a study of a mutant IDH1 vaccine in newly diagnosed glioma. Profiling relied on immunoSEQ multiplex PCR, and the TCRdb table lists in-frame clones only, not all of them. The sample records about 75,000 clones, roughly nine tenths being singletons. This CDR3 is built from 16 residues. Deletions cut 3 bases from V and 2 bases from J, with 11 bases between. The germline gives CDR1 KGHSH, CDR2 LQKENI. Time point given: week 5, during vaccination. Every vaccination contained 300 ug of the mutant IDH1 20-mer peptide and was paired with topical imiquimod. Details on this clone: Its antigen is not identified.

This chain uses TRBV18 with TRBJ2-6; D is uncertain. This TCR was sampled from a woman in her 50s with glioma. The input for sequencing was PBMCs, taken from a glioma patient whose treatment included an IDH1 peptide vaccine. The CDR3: CASSPPSSAGANVLTF. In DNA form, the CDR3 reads TGTGCCAGCTCACCCCCGAGTAGTGCTGGGGCCAACGTCCTGACTTTC.